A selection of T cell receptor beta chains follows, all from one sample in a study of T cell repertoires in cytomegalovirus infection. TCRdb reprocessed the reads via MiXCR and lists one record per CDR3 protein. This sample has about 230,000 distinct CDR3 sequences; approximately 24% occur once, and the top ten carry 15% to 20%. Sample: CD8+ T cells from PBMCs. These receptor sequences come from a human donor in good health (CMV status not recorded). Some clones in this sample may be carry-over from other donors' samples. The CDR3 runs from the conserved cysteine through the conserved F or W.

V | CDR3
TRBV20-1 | CSARDRSQAGGQETQYF
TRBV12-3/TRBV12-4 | CASSGGSSPLHF
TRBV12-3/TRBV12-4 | CASSALLSYTGELFF
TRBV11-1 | CASSFWDSLDKETQYF
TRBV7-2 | CASSPVTDYGYTF
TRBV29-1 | CSGGDWNGYTF
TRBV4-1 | CASSPEGAQAFF
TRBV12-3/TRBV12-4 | CASSSYRGMNTGELFF
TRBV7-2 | CASSLRGEGAHEQYF
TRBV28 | CASNPGAVTQYF
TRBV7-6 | CASSQFVTANSPLHF
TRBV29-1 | CSVDNFGTGAPNEQYF
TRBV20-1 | CSVTTGRVTEAFF
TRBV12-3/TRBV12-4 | CASTSQGHTEAFF
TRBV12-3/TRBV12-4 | CASSFGREQFF
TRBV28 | CASSRPGPYYKQYF
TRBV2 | CASSGEPRDRGNNVLTF
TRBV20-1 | CSAREVGRGILNTEAFF
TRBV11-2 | CASSPVLVKDGYTF
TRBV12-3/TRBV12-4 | CASTNIGGWEAFF
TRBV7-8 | CASSLGTSGGETQYF
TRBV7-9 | CASSFGMVNQPQHF
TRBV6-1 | CASSEVVEGSTEAFF
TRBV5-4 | CASSVRDSTGELFF
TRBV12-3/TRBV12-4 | CASTPHWGGEKLFF
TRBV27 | CASSPYQGYEQYF
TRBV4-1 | CASSQDWGGTEAFF